Below are 16 T cell receptor beta chains sequenced from a single sample in a study of cytomegalovirus exposure and HLA in healthy donors (dated by TCRdb to the late 2010s). Preparation of the library involved the immunoSEQ multiplex PCR assay. The multiplex PCR relied on a mix of 60 forward primers for TCR Vbeta segments and 13 reverse primers for TCR Jbeta segments. TCRdb retrieved this table from immuneACCESS and kept in-frame rearrangements only. Not all clones are present; in checked studies, unresolved V genes account for under half, and no reason is known for the remainder. Counted in this sample were 120,000 to 150,000 clones; approximately 83% of them appeared once. The ten largest make up around 4.5% of the sample. The sample taken for sequencing was PBMCs. The receptors come from a man aged 35-49 years in good health and CMV-seropositive.

The genes are TRBV10-2 and TRBJ2-5, with 9 positions matching TRBD2. The germline V gene has CDR1 WSHSY and CDR2 SAAADI. The trim removed 0 bases at V and 4 bases at J, leaving 15 bases unmatched. This CDR3 has 19 amino acids. CDR3 bases: TGCGCCAGCAGTGAGTCTCGCGGGAGGGCCTTAATTGAATCAGAGACCCAGTACTTC. Amino acid sequence: CASSESRGRALIESETQYF.

The V and J genes are TRBV25-1 and TRBJ2-7; weak D call: TRBD2 (5 bases). The germline gives CDR1 MGHDK, CDR2 SYGVNS. The CDR3 loop spans 13 amino acids. V lost 0 bases and J lost 4, with 7 bases in between. The CDR3 region has the DNA TGTGCCAGCAGTGAATATTTAGCGTACGAGCAGTACTTC. It codes for CASSEYLAYEQYF.

The V gene is TRBV5-1, the J gene TRBJ1-4; D may be TRBD1 (5 bases). Between the trimmed V and J ends, which lost 0 bases and 5 bases, there was a span of 8 bases. The germline gives CDR1 SGHRS, CDR2 YFSETQ. CDR3 length: 14 residues. The CDR3 nucleotides are TGCGCCAGCAGCTTGGTTCCAGGGAATGAAAAACTGTTTTTT. Translated, it gives CASSLVPGNEKLFF.

This clone was picked up a small number of times. The chain employs TRBV5-1 and TRBJ1-2; 9 bases align to TRBD1. CDR1 is SGHRS, CDR2 YFSETQ, per germline. Trimming at V came to 0 bases and at J to 8 bases, leaving 11 bases not matched to a gene. There are 16 residues in the CDR3. As DNA, the CDR3 is TGCGCCAGCAGCTTGGGCGGGACAGGGAGATCGCGAGGCTACACCTTC. Translating gives CASSLGGTGRSRGYTF.

This chain links TRBV11-2 with TRBJ2-1, with 7 nucleotides matching TRBD1. Per the germline V gene, CDR1 is SGHAT and CDR2 is FQNNGV. This CDR3 is built from 16 residues. J gave up 6 bases and V 4 bases, and 12 bases lay outside the gene matches. CDR3 residues: CASSSYKGQLFNEQFF. CDR3 sequence (DNA): TGTGCCAGCAGCTCCTACAAGGGACAGCTATTCAATGAGCAGTTCTTC.

V gene TRBV7-2 combines with J gene TRBJ2-7; 10 positions agree with TRBD2. CDR3 length: 14 amino acids. Germline V CDR1 and CDR2: SGHTA, FQGNSA. Unmatched junction bases numbered 4, after V lost 4 bases and J lost 4 bases. The CDR3 region has the DNA TGTGCCAGCAGCTCCAGCGGGGGGGTATACGAGCAGTACTTC. Translating gives CASSSSGGVYEQYF.

CDR3 coding DNA: TGTGCCAGCAGCCCCGGGACAGCGGGTGGCTACACCTTC. Its protein is CASSPGTAGGYTF. The chain uses TRBV7-2 and TRBJ1-2; 7 nucleotides agree with TRBD1. The CDR3 runs to 13 residues. In germline, CDR1 is SGHTA, CDR2 FQGNSA. With V trimmed by 5 bases and J by 7 bases, 7 bases remained unmatched.

The chain is built from TRBV4-3 and TRBJ1-2; 8 bases are shared with TRBD1. Trimming took 0 bases from V and 7 from J; bases not matched to a gene: 7. CDR1 is LGHNA and CDR2 is YSLEER in the germline V gene. This CDR3 comprises 15 residues. The CDR3 reads CASSQDQGRGLGYTF. The CDR3 bases are TGCGCCAGCAGCCAAGATCAGGGCAGGGGGCTTGGCTACACCTTC.

The CDR3 region is CASSLSGRGGYNEQFF. The CDR3 nucleotides read TGTGCCAGCAGTTTATCGGGGCGGGGGGGATACAATGAGCAGTTCTTC. The chain links TRBV27 to TRBJ2-7; 9 positions agree with TRBD2. The J call may be mistaken, given a closer DNA end match to TRBJ2-1. CDR1 MNHEY and CDR2 SMNVEV come from the germline V gene (reference sequence). CDR3 length equals 16 residues.

This chain connects TRBV7-6 to TRBJ2-2, with 9 positions matching TRBD2. V shed 5 bases and J 10 bases; nucleotides not matched to a gene: 17. Germline-derived CDR1 and CDR2 are SGHVS and FNYEAQ. The CDR3 is made up of 17 amino acids. CDR3 coding DNA: TGTGCCAGCAGCCCTTTTGCGGGGGGGCAGGTGGCCGAGGAGCTGTTTTTT. It encodes CASSPFAGGQVAEELFF.

V and J are TRBV5-1 and TRBJ2-7, with TRBD1 matching 8 bases. The J segment lost 5 bases and the V segment lost 2 bases, leaving 9 bases of the junction unmatched. Germline CDR1 and CDR2: SGHRS and YFSETQ. This CDR3 region has 15 residues. CDR3 DNA sequence: TGCGCCAGCAGCTTTTCAGGGGGCGAGATCCACGAGCAGTACTTC. Protein product: CASSFSGGEIHEQYF.

This chain's CDR3 is CASSFPGLRGQPQHF. The CDR3, as DNA: TGTGCCAGTAGTTTCCCGGGACTGCGGGGTCAGCCCCAGCATTTT. This chain joins TRBV19 and TRBJ1-5; perhaps TRBD1 as D (5 bases). This CDR3 is 15 amino acids long. The germline V gene has CDR1 LNHDA and CDR2 SQIVND (reference sequence). Between the trimmed V and J ends, which lost 5 bases and 6 bases, there was a span of 17 bases.

This chain links TRBV4-3 with TRBJ2-1; D is unresolved. The CDR3 extends over 13 amino acids. The germline gives CDR1 LGHNA, CDR2 YSLEER. V lost 1 base to trimming and J lost 4 bases, with 5 bases between them. The CDR3 loop is CASSQGLYNEQFF. The CDR3 region has the DNA TGCGCCAGCAGCCAAGGACTGTACAATGAGCAGTTCTTC.

V gene TRBV27 combines with J gene TRBJ2-3; D unresolved. The V gene lost 1 base and the J gene lost 2 bases, with 10 bases spanning the gap. The CDR3 has 15 amino acids. The germline gives CDR1 MNHEY, CDR2 SMNVEV (reference sequence). For the CDR3, the DNA is TGTGCCAGCAGTTTATACTTTACTACCACAGATACGCAGTATTTT. This gives the protein CASSLYFTTTDTQYF.

This chain connects TRBV7-6 to TRBJ2-1; possibly TRBD2 for D (5 bases). V gave up 5 bases and J gave up 0 bases, with 20 bases separating them. The germline V gene has CDR1 SGHVS and CDR2 FNYEAQ. This CDR3 is built from 18 residues. The CDR3 DNA is TGTGCCAGCAGCCCCCGATCTTCTGGGGAGTCCTCCTACAATGAGCAGTTCTTC. Translating it yields CASSPRSSGESSYNEQFF.

This clone was found a few times. This chain joins TRBV5-1 and TRBJ2-1; maybe TRBD2 (6 bases). V was pared by 2 bases and J by 8 bases, with 14 bases between. This CDR3 spans 14 amino acids. Germline lookup yields CDR1 SGHRS and CDR2 YFSETQ. The CDR3 is CASSFRENVDEQFF. As DNA, the CDR3 is TGCGCCAGCAGCTTTCGGGAGAACGTCGATGAGCAGTTCTTC. Full variable domain (remainder filled in from reference TRBV5-1 and TRBJ2-1): KAGVTQTPRYLIKTRGQQVTLSCSPISGHRSVSWYQQTPGQGLQFLFEYFSETQRNKGNFPGRFSGRQFSNSRSEMNVSTLELGDSALYLCASSFRENVDEQFFGPGTRLTVL.